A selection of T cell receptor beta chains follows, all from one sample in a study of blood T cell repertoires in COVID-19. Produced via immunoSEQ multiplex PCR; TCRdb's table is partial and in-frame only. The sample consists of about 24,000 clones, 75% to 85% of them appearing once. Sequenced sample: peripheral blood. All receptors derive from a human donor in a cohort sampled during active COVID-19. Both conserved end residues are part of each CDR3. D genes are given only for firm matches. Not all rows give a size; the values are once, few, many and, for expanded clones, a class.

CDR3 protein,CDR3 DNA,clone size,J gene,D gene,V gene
CASSSPGVPAFF,TGTGCCAGCAGCTCCCCGGGGGTACCAGCTTTCTTT,once,TRBJ1-1,NA,TRBV11-3
CASTPGQGNTEAFF,TGCGCCAGCACCCCGGGACAGGGGAACACTGAAGCTTTCTTT,NA,TRBJ1-1,TRBD1,TRBV5-1
CASSTGSDYGYTF,TGTGCCAGCAGCACAGGGTCAGACTATGGCTACACCTTC,NA,TRBJ1-2,NA,TRBV2
CASSLAGADTQYF,TGCGCCAGCAGCTTGGCGGGTGCGGATACGCAGTATTTT,NA,TRBJ2-3,NA,TRBV5-1
CASSFRAGTNTGELFF,TGTGCCAGCAGTTTTAGGGCCGGGACTAACACCGGGGAGCTGTTTTTT,NA,TRBJ2-2,NA,TRBV6-5
CASSSGGRGTF,TGTGCCAGCAGCTCAGGGGGCCGAGGAACCTTC,NA,TRBJ2-7,TRBD1,TRBV12-3/TRBV12-4
CASSLGGENQPQHF,TGTGCCAGCAGCTTAGGGGGAGAAAATCAGCCCCAGCATTTT,once,TRBJ1-5,NA,TRBV11-2
CASSPPGVHEQYF,TGTGCCAGCAGTCCCCCCGGGGTCCACGAGCAGTACTTC,NA,TRBJ2-7,NA,TRBV6-6
CASAEGAGEQYF,TGTGCTAGTGCCGAGGGGGCGGGAGAGCAGTACTTC,NA,TRBJ2-7,NA,TRBV12-5
CASSLGLAGGLADTQYF,TGCGCCAGCAGCTTGGGCCTAGCGGGGGGACTGGCAGATACGCAGTATTTT,once,TRBJ2-3,TRBD2,TRBV5-1
CSAPFGGYTF,TGCAGTGCTCCGTTCGGTGGCTACACCTTC,NA,TRBJ1-2,NA,TRBV20-1
CASSSKTNNGYTF,TGCGCCAGCAGTTCCAAGACAAATAATGGCTACACCTTC,NA,TRBJ1-2,NA,TRBV10-2
CASSPGDYEQYF,TGTGCCAGCAGCCCGGGGGATTACGAGCAGTACTTC,NA,TRBJ2-7,NA,TRBV3-1/TRBV3-2
CASSESSYEQYF,TGTGCCAGTAGTGAGAGCTCCTACGAGCAGTACTTC,few,TRBJ2-7,NA,TRBV19
CASGLVRGYTEAFF,TGTGCTAGTGGTTTGGTACGCGGGTACACTGAAGCTTTCTTT,few,TRBJ1-1,NA,TRBV12-5
CASSEHPGGSYGYTF,TGTGCCAGCAGTGAGCATCCAGGGGGCAGCTATGGCTACACCTTC,few,TRBJ1-2,TRBD1,TRBV6-1
CASSPIGRAANEKLFF,TGCGCCAGCAGCCCTATCGGCAGGGCGGCTAATGAAAAACTGTTTTTT,NA,TRBJ1-4,NA,TRBV4-1
CASSLVGGVGANVLTF,TGTGCCAGCAGCTTAGTAGGGGGGGTTGGGGCCAACGTCCTGACTTTC,NA,TRBJ2-6,NA,TRBV7-8
CASSLPTGLGAFF,TGTGCCAGCAGTTTACCCACAGGGCTTGGAGCTTTCTTT,NA,TRBJ1-1,NA,TRBV28
CASSLVLAGGQETQYF,TGCGCCAGCAGCTTAGTACTAGCGGGGGGCCAAGAGACCCAGTACTTC,few,TRBJ2-5,TRBD2,TRBV5-1
CASSSQGFAQHF,TGTGCCAGCAGCTCCCAGGGTTTCGCCCAGCATTTT,NA,TRBJ1-5,NA,TRBV7-9
CASSLRRDTTGELFF,TGTGCCAGCAGCTTAAGGCGCGACACCACCGGGGAGCTGTTTTTT,NA,TRBJ2-2,NA,TRBV7-9
CASSSPTSGGTDTQYF,TGTGCCAGCAGTTCACCGACTAGCGGGGGCACAGATACGCAGTATTTT,NA,TRBJ2-3,TRBD2,TRBV28
CSARDNYEQYF,TGCAGTGCTAGAGACAACTACGAGCAGTACTTC,once,TRBJ2-7,NA,TRBV20-1
CASRFSSSYNEQFF,TGTGCCAGCAGATTTTCCAGCTCCTACAATGAGCAGTTCTTC,medium-sized,TRBJ2-1,NA,TRBV2
CASSVRIPTSGGTNTGELFF,TGTGCCAGCAGCGTAAGAATCCCTACTAGCGGGGGAACGAACACCGGGGAGCTGTTTTTT,once,TRBJ2-2,TRBD2,TRBV9
CASSYSGTRGGNEQFF,TGTGCCAGCAGTTACTCCGGGACACGGGGGGGCAATGAGCAGTTCTTC,NA,TRBJ2-1,TRBD2,TRBV6-2/TRBV6-3
CASSPLSQGEVGELFF,TGTGCCAGCAGTCCCCTGAGTCAGGGTGAGGTCGGGGAGCTGTTTTTT,NA,TRBJ2-2,NA,TRBV28